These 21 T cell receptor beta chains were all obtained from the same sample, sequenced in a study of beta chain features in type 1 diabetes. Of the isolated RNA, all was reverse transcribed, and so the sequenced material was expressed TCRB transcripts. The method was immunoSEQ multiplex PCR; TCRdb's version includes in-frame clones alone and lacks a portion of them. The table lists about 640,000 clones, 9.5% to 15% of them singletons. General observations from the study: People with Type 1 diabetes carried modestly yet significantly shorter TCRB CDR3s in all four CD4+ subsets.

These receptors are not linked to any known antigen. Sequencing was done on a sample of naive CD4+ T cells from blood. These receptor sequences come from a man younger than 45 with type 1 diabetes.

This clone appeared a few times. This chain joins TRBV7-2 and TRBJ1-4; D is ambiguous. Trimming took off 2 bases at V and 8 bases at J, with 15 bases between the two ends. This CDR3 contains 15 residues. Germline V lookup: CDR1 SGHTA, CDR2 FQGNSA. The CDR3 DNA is TGTGCCAGCAGCTTAAGAGGGCAAACCAGGGAAAAACTGTTTTTT. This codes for CASSLRGQTREKLFF.

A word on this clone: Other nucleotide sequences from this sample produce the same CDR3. In DNA form, the CDR3 reads TGTGCCAGCAGCACACAGGGTGGTCAGCCCCAGCATTTT. Residues: CASSTQGGQPQHF. The chain uses TRBV6-5 and TRBJ1-5, with D possibly being TRBD1 (6 bases). This CDR3 has 13 amino acids. V was trimmed by 6 bases and J by 6 bases, leaving 12 bases between them. Germline assignment: CDR1 MNHEY and CDR2 SVGAGI.

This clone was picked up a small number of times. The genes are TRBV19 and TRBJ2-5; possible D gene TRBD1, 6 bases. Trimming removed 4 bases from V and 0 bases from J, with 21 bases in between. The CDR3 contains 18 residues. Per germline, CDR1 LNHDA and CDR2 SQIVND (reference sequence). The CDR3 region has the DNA TGTGCCAGTAGTACCTATGGCATGGCAGGGGCCCACCAAGAGACCCAGTACTTC. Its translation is CASSTYGMAGAHQETQYF.

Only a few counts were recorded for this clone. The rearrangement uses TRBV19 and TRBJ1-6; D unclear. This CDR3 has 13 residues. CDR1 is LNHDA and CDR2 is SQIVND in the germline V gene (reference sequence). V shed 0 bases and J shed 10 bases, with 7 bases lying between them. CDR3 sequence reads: CASSIDPVSPLHF. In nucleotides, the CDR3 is TGTGCCAGTAGTATAGATCCGGTCTCACCCCTCCACTTT.

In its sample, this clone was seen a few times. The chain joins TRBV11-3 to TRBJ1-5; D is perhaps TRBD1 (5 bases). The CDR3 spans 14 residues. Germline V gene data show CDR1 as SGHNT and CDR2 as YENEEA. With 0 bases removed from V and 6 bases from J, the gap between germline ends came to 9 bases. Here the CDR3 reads CASSLEGGAQPQHF. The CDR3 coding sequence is TGTGCCAGCAGCTTAGAGGGAGGGGCTCAGCCCCAGCATTTT.

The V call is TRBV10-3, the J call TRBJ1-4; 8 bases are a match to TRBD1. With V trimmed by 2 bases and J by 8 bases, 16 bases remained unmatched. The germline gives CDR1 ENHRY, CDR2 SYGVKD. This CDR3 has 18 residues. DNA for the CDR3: TGTGCCATCAGTGAGAGCTGGACAGGGCGGGTTGAGGAGGAAAAACTGTTTTTT. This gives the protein CAISESWTGRVEEEKLFF.

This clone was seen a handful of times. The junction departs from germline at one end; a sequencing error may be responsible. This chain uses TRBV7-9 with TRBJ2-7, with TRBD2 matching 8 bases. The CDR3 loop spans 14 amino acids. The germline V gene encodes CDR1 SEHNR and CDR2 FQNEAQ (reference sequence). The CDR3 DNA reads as TGTGCCAGCAGCGAATTAGCGGGGACCTACGGGCAGTACTTC. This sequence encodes CASSELAGTYGQYF.

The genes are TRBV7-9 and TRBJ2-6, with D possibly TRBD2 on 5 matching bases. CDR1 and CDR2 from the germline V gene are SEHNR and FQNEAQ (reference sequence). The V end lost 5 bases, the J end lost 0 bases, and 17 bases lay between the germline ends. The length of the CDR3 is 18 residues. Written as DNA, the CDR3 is TGTGCCAGCAGCCCCCATACCGGACTTGGCTCTGGGGCCAACGTCCTGACTTTC. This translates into CASSPHTGLGSGANVLTF.

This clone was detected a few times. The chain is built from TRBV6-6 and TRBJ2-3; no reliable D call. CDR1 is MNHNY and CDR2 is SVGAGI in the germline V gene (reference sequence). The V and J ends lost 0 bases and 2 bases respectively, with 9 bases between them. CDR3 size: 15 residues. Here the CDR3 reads CASSYSPAATDTQYF. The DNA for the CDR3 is TGTGCCAGCAGTTACTCGCCCGCCGCCACAGATACGCAGTATTTT.

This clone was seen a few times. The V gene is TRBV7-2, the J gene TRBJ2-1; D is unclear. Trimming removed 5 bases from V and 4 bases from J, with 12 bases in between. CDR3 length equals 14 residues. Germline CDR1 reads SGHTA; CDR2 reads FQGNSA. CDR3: CASSPFARYNEQFF. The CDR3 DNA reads TGTGCCAGCAGCCCCTTCGCCCGATACAATGAGCAGTTCTTC.

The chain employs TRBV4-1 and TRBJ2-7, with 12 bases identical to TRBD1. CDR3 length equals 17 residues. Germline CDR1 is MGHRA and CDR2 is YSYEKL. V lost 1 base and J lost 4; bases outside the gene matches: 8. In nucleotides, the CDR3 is TGCGCCAGCAGCCAAGTAATGGGGACAGGGGGCTCGTACGAGCAGTACTTC. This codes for CASSQVMGTGGSYEQYF.

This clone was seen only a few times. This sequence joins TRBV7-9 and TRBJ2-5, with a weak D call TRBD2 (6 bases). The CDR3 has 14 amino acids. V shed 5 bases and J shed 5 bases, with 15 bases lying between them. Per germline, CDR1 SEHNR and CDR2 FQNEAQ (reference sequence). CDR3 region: CASSHGGRGETQYF. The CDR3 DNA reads TGTGCCAGCAGCCACGGCGGCCGGGGGGAGACCCAGTACTTC.

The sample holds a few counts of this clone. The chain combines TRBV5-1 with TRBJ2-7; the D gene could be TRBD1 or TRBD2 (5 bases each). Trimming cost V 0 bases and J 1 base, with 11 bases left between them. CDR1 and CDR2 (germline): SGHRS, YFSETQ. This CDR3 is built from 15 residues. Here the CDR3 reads CASSLAWDGSYEQYF. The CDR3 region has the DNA TGCGCCAGCAGCTTGGCGTGGGACGGGTCCTACGAGCAGTACTTC.

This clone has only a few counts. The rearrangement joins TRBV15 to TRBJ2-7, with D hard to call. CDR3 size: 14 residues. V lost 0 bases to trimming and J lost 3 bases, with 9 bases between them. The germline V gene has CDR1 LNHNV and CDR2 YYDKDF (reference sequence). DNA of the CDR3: TGTGCCACCAGCAGAGATATCACAATCTACGAGCAGTACTTC. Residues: CATSRDITIYEQYF.

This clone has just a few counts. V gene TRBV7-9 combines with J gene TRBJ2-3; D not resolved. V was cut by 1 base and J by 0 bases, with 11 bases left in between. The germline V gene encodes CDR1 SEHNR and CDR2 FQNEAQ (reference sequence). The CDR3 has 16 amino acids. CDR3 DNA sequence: TGTGCCAGCAGCTTAGTGGGCGGTCCTAGCACAGATACGCAGTATTTT. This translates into CASSLVGGPSTDTQYF.

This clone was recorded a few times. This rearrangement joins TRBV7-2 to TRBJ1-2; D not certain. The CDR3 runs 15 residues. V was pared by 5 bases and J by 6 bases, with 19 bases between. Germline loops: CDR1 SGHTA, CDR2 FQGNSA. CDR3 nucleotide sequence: TGTGCCAGCAGCATTCTCGGATGGAGGGTGGATGGCTACACCTTC. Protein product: CASSILGWRVDGYTF.

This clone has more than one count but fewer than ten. The CDR3 protein is CATPPGLQETQYF. The CDR3 DNA reads TGTGCCACCCCCCCGGGCCTCCAAGAGACCCAGTACTTC. The chain employs TRBV18 and TRBJ2-5; the D is unclear. This CDR3 comprises 13 residues. Germline V gene data show CDR1 as KGHSH and CDR2 as LQKENI. Trimming removed 10 bases from V and 1 base from J, with 13 bases in between.

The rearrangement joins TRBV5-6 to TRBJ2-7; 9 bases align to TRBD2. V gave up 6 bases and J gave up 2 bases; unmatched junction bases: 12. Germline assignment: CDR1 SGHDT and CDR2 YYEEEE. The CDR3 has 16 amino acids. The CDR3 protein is CASTWRTASGAYEQYF. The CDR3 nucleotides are TGTGCCAGCACCTGGCGGACGGCTAGCGGGGCCTACGAGCAGTACTTC.

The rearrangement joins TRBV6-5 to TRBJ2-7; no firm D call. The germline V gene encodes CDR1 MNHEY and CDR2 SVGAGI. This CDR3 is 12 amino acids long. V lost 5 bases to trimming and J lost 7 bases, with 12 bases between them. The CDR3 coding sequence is TGTGCCAGCAGTCTCCGGTTCGGTGAGCAGTACTTC. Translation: CASSLRFGEQYF.

The CDR3 nucleotides read TGTGCCAGCAGCTTGGCTGGGACAGGGGAAAATTCACCCCTCCACTTT. Encoded protein: CASSLAGTGENSPLHF. J is TRBJ1-6 and V is TRBV5-6; 10 nucleotides line up with TRBD1. The CDR3 extends over 16 amino acids. V shed 0 bases, J shed 7 bases, and the junction held 4 bases outside the gene matches. CDR1 SGHDT and CDR2 YYEEEE come from the germline V gene.

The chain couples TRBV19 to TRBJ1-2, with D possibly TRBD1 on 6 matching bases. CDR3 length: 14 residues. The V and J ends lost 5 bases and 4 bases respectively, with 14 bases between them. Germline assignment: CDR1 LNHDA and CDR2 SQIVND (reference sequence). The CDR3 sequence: CASSGNDRFYGYTF. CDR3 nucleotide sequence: TGTGCCAGTAGTGGTAACGACAGGTTCTATGGCTACACCTTC.